One and the same sample provided the 31 T cell receptor beta chains below, sequenced in a study of blood T cell repertoires in COVID-19. Clones were sequenced by immunoSEQ multiplex PCR, and TCRdb holds only the in-frame ones, with some missing. Of some 98,000 clones listed, under 90% are singletons. Material: peripheral blood. The receptors stem from a human donor in a cohort sampled during active COVID-19.

This sequence joins TRBV28 and TRBJ1-1; D perhaps matches TRBD1 (6 bases). The germline gives CDR1 MDHEN, CDR2 SYDVKM. V was pared by 2 bases and J by 4 bases, with 8 bases between. This CDR3 region has 13 residues. The CDR3 coding sequence is TGTGCCAGCAGTTTAGACAGGAGCACTGAAGCTTTCTTT. Protein product: CASSLDRSTEAFF.

The chain employs TRBV7-2 and TRBJ1-1, with D maybe TRBD1 (6 bases). This CDR3 is built from 17 residues. Trimming took 4 bases from V and 2 from J, leaving 20 bases between them. CDR1 SGHTA and CDR2 FQGNSA come from the germline V gene. The CDR3 DNA reads TGTGCCAGCAGCTCAATAGAGGGGGAGGGGAGCAACACTGAAGCTTTCTTT. This gives the protein CASSSIEGEGSNTEAFF.

J is TRBJ2-7 and V is TRBV19; 10 bases agree with TRBD1. The CDR3 runs 15 residues. CDR1 LNHDA and CDR2 SQIVND come from the germline V gene (reference sequence). The trim removed 4 bases at V and 3 bases at J, leaving 6 bases unmatched. Written as DNA, the CDR3 is TGTGCCAGTAGTAGGAGGCGGACAGGGGGCTACGAGCAGTACTTC. Its translation is CASSRRRTGGYEQYF.

The chain couples TRBV30 to TRBJ2-7; perhaps TRBD2 as D (5 bases). V lost 4 bases to trimming and J lost 7 bases, with 20 bases between them. The germline V gene encodes CDR1 GTSNPN and CDR2 SVGIG (reference sequence). The CDR3 runs to 14 residues. The CDR3 spells CAWTRSSPSWEQYF. As DNA, the CDR3 is TGTGCCTGGACCCGGTCTAGCCCCTCCTGGGAGCAGTACTTC.

The genes are TRBV5-1 and TRBJ1-4; D ambiguous. The V and J ends lost 4 bases and 0 bases respectively, with 13 bases between them. From germline, CDR1 is SGHRS and CDR2 YFSETQ. The CDR3 sequence is 16 residues long. This CDR3 is CASSPERATTNEKLFF. The CDR3 DNA is TGCGCCAGCAGCCCCGAACGAGCTACAACTAATGAAAAACTGTTTTTT.

The J gene is TRBJ1-3, the V gene TRBV5-1, with D perhaps TRBD1 (6 bases). The V end lost 0 bases, the J end lost 0 bases, and 7 bases lay between the germline ends. The germline V gene encodes CDR1 SGHRS and CDR2 YFSETQ. The length of the CDR3 is 15 residues. The DNA of the CDR3 is TGCGCCAGCAGCTTGGTGACAGGCTCTGGAAACACCATATATTTT. It codes for CASSLVTGSGNTIYF.

The rearrangement uses TRBV28 and TRBJ2-7; D uncertain. There are 12 residues in the CDR3. V was shortened by 6 bases and J by 0 bases, with 6 bases between the two germline ends. Germline V gene lookup returns CDR1 MDHEN and CDR2 SYDVKM. CDR3 region: CASRADSYEQYF. The CDR3 DNA sequence: TGTGCCAGCAGGGCCGACTCCTACGAGCAGTACTTC.

J is TRBJ1-3 and V is TRBV28, with 10 bases identical to TRBD1. The CDR3 has 16 amino acids. In germline, CDR1 is MDHEN, CDR2 SYDVKM. With V trimmed by 7 bases and J by 3 bases, 9 bases remained unmatched. In DNA, the CDR3 is TGTGCCAGCACGCATCCCAGGGACAGGGGTGGAAACACCATATATTTT. Residues: CASTHPRDRGGNTIYF.

This clone was observed once. The chain has TRBV10-1 and TRBJ2-7; D call uncertain. CDR3 length: 14 amino acids. CDR1 and CDR2 from the germline V gene are WNHNN and SYGVQD (reference sequence). V was trimmed by 0 bases and J by 3 bases, leaving 9 bases between them. As DNA, the CDR3 is TGCGCCAGCAGTGAGTCGCCAGTAAGCTACGAGCAGTACTTC. This translates into CASSESPVSYEQYF.

This chain joins TRBV30 and TRBJ2-4, with D tentatively TRBD2 (5 bases). V was clipped by 0 bases and J by 3 bases, with 12 bases between them. Germline CDR1 GTSNPN, CDR2 SVGIG (reference sequence). This CDR3 is built from 15 residues. CDR3 sequence: CAWSVIGLGKNIQYF. CDR3 coding DNA: TGTGCCTGGAGTGTAATCGGACTCGGCAAAAACATTCAGTACTTC.

The chain employs TRBV5-4 and TRBJ2-3, with TRBD2 matching over 10 bases. CDR1 and CDR2 (germline): SGHNT, YYREEE (reference sequence). V trimming: 4 bases; J trimming: 2 bases; junction bases outside the gene matches: 7. This CDR3 contains 16 residues. As DNA, the CDR3 is TGTGCCAGCAGCCCCGGCGGACTAGCGGCCACAGATACGCAGTATTTT. Translated, it gives CASSPGGLAATDTQYF. Looking up the rest from reference TRBV5-4 and TRBJ2-3 gives the full variable domain: ETGVTQSPTHLIKTRGQQVTLRCSSQSGHNTVSWYQQALGQGPQFIFQYYREEENGRGNFPPRFSGLQFPNYSSELNVNALELDDSALYLCASSPGGLAATDTQYFGPGTRLTVL.

Only a few counts were recorded for this clone. The chain links TRBV30 to TRBJ2-7; 8 bases match TRBD1. The CDR3 sequence is 15 residues long. With 1 base clipped from V and 3 bases from J, the junction kept 8 bases outside the gene matches. The germline V gene has CDR1 GTSNPN and CDR2 SVGIG (reference sequence). CDR3 DNA sequence: TGTGCCTGGAGTGGAGAATCAGGGGGCGGCTACGAGCAGTACTTC. It codes for CAWSGESGGGYEQYF.

This clone has a handful of counts. The chain is built from TRBV5-1 and TRBJ2-7, with 14 bases matching TRBD2. This CDR3 is built from 16 residues. V shed 6 bases and J 2 bases; nucleotides not matched to a gene: 7. Germline loops: CDR1 SGHRS, CDR2 YFSETQ. CDR3 DNA: TGCGCCAGCACCTCCCAGACTAGCGGGAGGGCCTACGAGCAGTACTTC. This sequence encodes CASTSQTSGRAYEQYF.

This chain links TRBV5-5 with TRBJ2-7; no reliable D call. The CDR3 length is 14 residues. The germline CDR1 and CDR2 sequences are SGHKS and YYEKEE (reference sequence). The germline V and J ends were trimmed by 0 bases and 2 bases, with 9 bases remaining between them. CDR3 bases: TGTGCCAGCAGCTTGGACCAAGTAGCCTACGAGCAGTACTTC. It encodes CASSLDQVAYEQYF.

The genes are TRBV6-2 or TRBV6-3 and TRBJ2-7, with 12 bases aligning to TRBD2. The CDR3 length is 15 residues. J gave up 3 bases and V 2 bases, and 2 bases lay outside the gene matches. Germline CDR1 and CDR2: MNHEY and SVGEGT. The CDR3 DNA reads TGTGCCAGCAGTTACGGACTAGCGGGAATCTACGAGCAGTACTTC. This codes for CASSYGLAGIYEQYF.

This clone has a single count. The J gene is TRBJ2-2, the V gene TRBV5-1; D gene ambiguous. Trimming stripped 5 bases from V and 5 bases from J, with 7 bases between. The CDR3 has 12 amino acids. Germline CDR1 and CDR2: SGHRS and YFSETQ. The CDR3 DNA reads as TGCGCCAGCAGTTCTCCTACCGGGGAGCTGTTTTTT. It yields the protein CASSSPTGELFF.

The CDR3 sequence is CASSESTYEQYF. For the CDR3, the DNA is TGTGCCAGCAGTGAGAGTACCTACGAGCAGTACTTC. The rearrangement joins TRBV6-1 to TRBJ2-7; D unresolved. Per the germline V gene, CDR1 is MNHNS and CDR2 is SASEGT. V was cut by 3 bases and J by 2 bases, with 5 bases left in between. The CDR3 length is 12 residues.

The chain couples TRBV4-1 to TRBJ2-7; 7 bases align to TRBD2. Germline loops: CDR1 MGHRA, CDR2 YSYEKL. The CDR3 loop spans 15 amino acids. Germline trimming cut 0 bases from V and 5 bases from J; bases unmatched to any gene: 7. The CDR3 sequence is CASSQDPRRENEQYF. As DNA, the CDR3 is TGCGCCAGCAGCCAAGATCCTCGGCGGGAGAACGAGCAGTACTTC.

The chain couples TRBV5-5 to TRBJ2-2; TRBD2 agrees at 7 bases. Germline V gives CDR1 SGHKS, CDR2 YYEKEE (reference sequence). This CDR3 is 17 amino acids long. V shed 0 bases, J shed 2 bases, and the junction held 7 bases outside the gene matches. CDR3 in amino acids: CASSLERGSGNTGELFF. CDR3 nucleotides: TGTGCCAGCAGCTTGGAGCGCGGGAGCGGAAACACCGGGGAGCTGTTTTTT. Full variable domain (outside the CDR3, taken from reference TRBV5-5 and TRBJ2-2): DAGVTQSPTHLIKTRGQQVTLRCSPISGHKSVSWYQQVLGQGPQFIFQYYEKEERGRGNFPDRFSARQFPNYSSELNVNALLLGDSALYLCASSLERGSGNTGELFFGEGSRLTVL.

The V call is TRBV3-1 (or the pseudogene TRBV3-2), the J call TRBJ2-7, with 8 bases that match TRBD1. Per the germline V gene, CDR1 is LGHDT and CDR2 is YNNKEL (reference sequence). The CDR3 has 15 residues. Losses at the gene ends were 1 base for V and 6 bases for J; bases not matched to a gene: 8. CDR3: CASSQGGRGLSEQYF. The CDR3 nucleotides read TGTGCCAGCAGCCAAGGGGGCAGGGGGCTAAGCGAGCAGTACTTC.

This clone was seen a single time. The V gene is TRBV28, the J gene TRBJ2-7; TRBD1 aligns across 8 bases. The junction had 4 bases not matched to a gene; V was cut back by 0 bases and J by 6 bases. CDR1 and CDR2 (germline): MDHEN, SYDVKM. This CDR3 has 14 amino acids. CDR3 in amino acids: CASSLWGQGAEQYF. CDR3 nucleotides: TGTGCCAGCAGTTTATGGGGCCAGGGGGCCGAGCAGTACTTC.

For the CDR3, the DNA is TGTGCCACCAGCAGAGGCGCTAGCGGGGACTACGAGCAGTACTTC. It translates to CATSRGASGDYEQYF. The chain uses TRBV15 and TRBJ2-7; 9 nucleotides agree with TRBD2. In germline, CDR1 is LNHNV, CDR2 YYDKDF (reference sequence). The CDR3 contains 15 residues. V gave up 1 base and J gave up 3 bases; unmatched junction bases: 4.

J is TRBJ1-2 and V is TRBV6-1; possible D gene TRBD1, 5 bases. The CDR3 runs 13 residues. Trimming cost V 1 base and J 7 bases, with 10 bases left between them. Germline CDR1 MNHNS, CDR2 SASEGT. CDR3 bases: TGTGCCAGCAGTGAAGGCAACAGGCTTGGCTACACCTTC. Its translation is CASSEGNRLGYTF.

V and J are TRBV28 and TRBJ1-4; tentative D call: TRBD1 (6 bases). This CDR3 has 15 amino acids. Trimming stripped 4 bases from V and 5 bases from J, with 14 bases between. Germline loops: CDR1 MDHEN, CDR2 SYDVKM. The CDR3 region has the DNA TGTGCCAGCAGTTCCCCAACAGGGCCAAATGAAAAACTGTTTTTT. As protein: CASSSPTGPNEKLFF.

V and J are TRBV19 and TRBJ1-1, with D unresolved. CDR3 length: 14 residues. CDR1 is LNHDA and CDR2 is SQIVND in the germline V gene (reference sequence). V lost 7 bases, J lost 2 bases, and 14 bases lay in between. The CDR3 sequence: CASTSLRGNTEAFF. Written as DNA, the CDR3 is TGTGCCAGTACCTCTTTGCGGGGAAACACTGAAGCTTTCTTT.

This clone was seen only a few times. The chain is built from TRBV5-1 and TRBJ1-5, with 7 nucleotides matching TRBD1. The trim removed 5 bases at V and 0 bases at J, leaving 5 bases unmatched. Germline V gene sequence: CDR1 SGHRS, CDR2 YFSETQ. This CDR3 spans 15 amino acids. The CDR3 spells CASREGGLSNQPQHF. CDR3 coding DNA: TGCGCCAGCAGAGAAGGGGGCCTTAGCAATCAGCCCCAGCATTTT.

The rearrangement uses TRBV28 and TRBJ2-7; a possible D gene is TRBD2 (6 bases). The CDR3 contains 14 residues. Germline assignment: CDR1 MDHEN and CDR2 SYDVKM. Trimming stripped 7 bases from V and 3 bases from J, with 16 bases between. This chain's CDR3 is CASNSGVRLYEQYF. In DNA, the CDR3 is TGTGCCAGCAACTCGGGAGTGAGACTCTACGAGCAGTACTTC.

By sample fraction, this clone is medium-sized. The rearrangement joins TRBV27 to TRBJ2-7, with D perhaps matching TRBD2 (5 bases). Trimming removed 3 bases from V and 1 base from J, with 10 bases in between. There are 14 residues in the CDR3. Germline lookup yields CDR1 MNHEY and CDR2 SMNVEV (reference sequence). The CDR3 DNA sequence: TGTGCCAGCAGTTTGAGCGGAAATTCCTACGAGCAGTACTTC. Residues: CASSLSGNSYEQYF.

The V and J genes are TRBV6-5 and TRBJ2-7; D perhaps matches TRBD1 (5 bases). This CDR3 contains 16 residues. The V gene lost 0 bases and the J gene lost 0 bases, with 12 bases spanning the gap. Per germline, CDR1 MNHEY and CDR2 SVGAGI. CDR3 residues: CASSYSGQEYSYEQYF. CDR3 bases: TGTGCCAGCAGTTACTCGGGGCAGGAATACTCCTACGAGCAGTACTTC.

This clone was detected once. This chain joins TRBV5-1 and TRBJ2-7; 8 bases are a match to TRBD1. V lost 7 bases, J lost 4 bases, and 10 bases stayed unmatched. CDR3 length: 14 amino acids. Germline V gene data show CDR1 as SGHRS and CDR2 as YFSETQ. This CDR3 reads CASSGTGQGYEQYF. In DNA form, the CDR3 reads TGCGCCAGCTCGGGTACTGGACAGGGTTACGAGCAGTACTTC.

This chain connects TRBV3-1 (or the pseudogene TRBV3-2) to TRBJ2-7; the match to TRBD2 covers 7 bases. Germline V gives CDR1 LGHDT, CDR2 YNNKEL (reference sequence). Unmatched junction bases numbered 10, after V lost 4 bases and J lost 1 base. The CDR3 runs to 16 residues. The CDR3 DNA reads TGTGCCAGCAGCCCCGGGGTCGAGCGGGATTCCTACGAGCAGTACTTC. Its protein product is CASSPGVERDSYEQYF.